The entry that follows covers one TCR beta chain sequence. What it binds is unknown. This record belongs to a study of T cells after yellow fever vaccination. Study-level findings and limits: A secondary response was less intense yet reached its peak sooner, at day 5 versus 15.

This CDR3 is built from 17 residues. Germline-derived CDR1 and CDR2 are DFQATT and SNEGSKA (reference sequence). With 0 bases clipped from V and 2 bases from J, the junction kept 13 bases outside the gene matches. TCRdb itself ran the 5' RACE reads through MiXCR, one entry per CDR3 protein. The top ten clones hold more than 15% of a sample with fewer than 350,000 distinct CDR3 sequences, roughly 8.7% of them seen once. V usage is TRBV20-1 and J usage is TRBJ2-7; 7 nucleotides match TRBD1. Source: PBMCs, taken on the day of the first yellow fever vaccination. The receptor was isolated from a man aged 18 to 29 who received the YFV17D yellow fever vaccine. The CDR3 nucleotides read TGCAGTGCTAGAGATACTCTAGGCGGGCAGGGGGCCTACGAGCAGTACGTC. Translating gives CSARDTLGGQGAYEQYV.